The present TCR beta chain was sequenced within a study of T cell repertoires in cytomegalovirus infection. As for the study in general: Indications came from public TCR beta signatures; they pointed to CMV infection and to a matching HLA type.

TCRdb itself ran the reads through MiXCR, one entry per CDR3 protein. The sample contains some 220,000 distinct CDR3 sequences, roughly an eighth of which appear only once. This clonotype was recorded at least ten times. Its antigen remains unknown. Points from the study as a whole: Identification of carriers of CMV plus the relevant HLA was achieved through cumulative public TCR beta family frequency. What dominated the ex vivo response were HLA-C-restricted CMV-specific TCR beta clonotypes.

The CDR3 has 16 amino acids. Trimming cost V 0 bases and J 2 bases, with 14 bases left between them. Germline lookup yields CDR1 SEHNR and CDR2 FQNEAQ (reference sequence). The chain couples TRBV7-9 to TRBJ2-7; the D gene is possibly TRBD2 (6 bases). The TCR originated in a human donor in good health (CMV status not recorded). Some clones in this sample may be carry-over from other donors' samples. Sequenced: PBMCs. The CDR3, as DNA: TGTGCCAGCAGCTTAGCGACGGGGGACGTTACCTACGAGCAGTACTTC. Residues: CASSLATGDVTYEQYF.